This T cell receptor beta chain was identified in a study of blood T cell repertoires in COVID-19. Looking at the study overall: Acute and convalescent COVID-19 specimens originated in the United States, Italy and Spain. Sources were T cells, B-cell-depleted T cells, or PBMCs; the material itself was cDNA or gDNA.

The germline CDR1 and CDR2 sequences are GTSNPN and SVGIG (reference sequence). The CDR3 totals 13 residues. The V end was cut by 2 bases, the J end by 5 bases, with 12 bases between. The data were produced by immunoSEQ multiplex PCR, yet TCRdb's version contains in-frame clones alone and is incomplete. The repertoire holds almost 95,000 clones, with about 80% as singletons. The chain has TRBV30 and TRBJ1-1; a weak D match, TRBD1 (6 bases). The TCR originated in a man aged 60 to 75 with acute or convalescent COVID-19. The material sequenced was peripheral blood. The CDR3 region has the DNA TGTGCCTGGAGTATCGGACAGTTTACTGAAGCTTTCTTT. This gives the protein CAWSIGQFTEAFF.